A single sample gave rise to the 3 T cell receptor beta chains below, sequenced in a study of blood T cell repertoires in COVID-19. The table came from immunoSEQ multiplex PCR; TCRdb's copy has only in-frame clones and leaves some out. The data show 70,000 or so clones, 90% seen once. Sequencing was done on a sample of peripheral blood. The source is a man aged 45 to 65 with acute or convalescent COVID-19.

For the CDR3, the DNA is TGTGCCAGCAGTTTATGGCCTAGCGGGAGTATAGGCAATGAGCAGTTCTTC. It codes for CASSLWPSGSIGNEQFF. The chain is built from TRBV28 and TRBJ2-1; 10 bases are a match to TRBD2. CDR3 length: 17 amino acids. V was clipped by 0 bases and J by 6 bases; unmatched bases: 8. Germline V gene sequence: CDR1 MDHEN, CDR2 SYDVKM.

This sequence joins TRBV21-1 and TRBJ2-7; TRBD1 is the table's D call and was not checked against the DNA. TRBV21-1 has pseudogene status. There are 16 residues in the CDR3. The CDR3 reads CASRPRDSYSSYEQYV. As DNA, the CDR3 is TGTGCCAGCAGGCCCAGGGACAGTTATAGCTCCTACGAGCAGTACGTC.

This clone has a handful of counts. The chain uses TRBV19 and TRBJ2-1, with D tentatively TRBD2 (6 bases). Trimming left V 8 bases short and J 4 bases short, with 18 bases between. The CDR3 has 15 amino acids. From germline, CDR1 is LNHDA and CDR2 SQIVND (reference sequence). Written as DNA, the CDR3 is TGTGCCAGTGGGGGGTCGACTTCGACTTACAATGAGCAGTTCTTC. It codes for CASGGSTSTYNEQFF.